This TCR beta chain was sequenced for a study of blood T cell repertoires in COVID-19. Study-wide context: The analysed material was cDNA or gDNA that came from T cells, B-cell-depleted T cells, or PBMCs.

V dropped 6 bases and J dropped 4; count of bases not matched to a gene: 8. Germline CDR1 LGHNT, CDR2 FRNRAP. The CDR3 length is 15 residues. Clones were read by immunoSEQ multiplex PCR, and TCRdb kept only the in-frame ones, dropping some. The sample holds 200,000 or so clones, approximately 85% seen once. This clone was picked up a small number of times. This receptor was taken from a human donor with active or convalescent COVID-19. The donor label of this sample is uncertain. The specimen sequenced was peripheral blood. V gene TRBV12-5 combines with J gene TRBJ2-7; 11 bases are shared with TRBD2. The CDR3 region has the DNA TGTGCTAGTGGGGATAGCGGGAGGGCCCGGTACGAGCAGTACTTC. Its translation is CASGDSGRARYEQYF.